This TCR beta chain was found in a study of T cell responses to AZD1222 COVID-19 vaccine. General observations from the study: Nearly half of spike-specific TCRs reportedly target variant regions that are unmutated in the B.1.351 and B.1.1.7 variants. The number of AZD1222 recipients seropositive at baseline was only five or six.

Of note for this clone: Its target is not known.

V shed 1 base and J 8 bases; nucleotides not matched to a gene: 8. The CDR3 length is 15 residues. Germline CDR1 is SGHRS and CDR2 is YFSETQ. Libraries were prepared by immunoSEQ multiplex PCR; TCRdb keeps only in-frame clonotypes and omits some of them. The repertoire holds about 190,000 clones, with over 80% as singletons. The receptor comes from an adult in good health. This chain uses TRBV5-1 with TRBJ2-1, with 8 positions matching TRBD2. The sequenced sample was peripheral blood, obtained on day 0 of AZD1222 vaccination. The DNA for the CDR3 is TGCGCCAGCAGCTTGCGGGGGGGCCTGAGCGATGAGCAGTTCTTC. Translating it yields CASSLRGGLSDEQFF.